Following are 7 T cell receptor beta chains from one sample sequenced in a study of T cell responses to AZD1222 COVID-19 vaccine. The method was immunoSEQ multiplex PCR; TCRdb's version includes in-frame clones alone and lacks a portion of them. The sample contains about 130,000 clones, over 85% of which appear only once. Sequencing used peripheral blood, obtained on day 0 of AZD1222 vaccination. These receptors originate from an adult in good health.

This chain uses TRBV6-5 with TRBJ1-5; D call uncertain. Trimming stripped 3 bases from V and 5 bases from J, with 8 bases between. The CDR3 runs 13 residues. Germline V lookup: CDR1 MNHEY, CDR2 SVGAGI. CDR3 sequence: CASSYAADQPQHF. In DNA, the CDR3 is TGTGCCAGCAGTTATGCAGCCGATCAGCCCCAGCATTTT.

V is TRBV9 and J is TRBJ1-2; D unclear. V gave up 0 bases and J gave up 4 bases, with 7 bases separating them. The CDR3 is made up of 13 amino acids. Germline-derived CDR1 and CDR2 are SGDLS and YYNGEE. CDR3 sequence: CASSVGRTYGYTF. The CDR3 bases are TGTGCCAGCAGCGTAGGACGGACCTATGGCTACACCTTC.

The chain couples TRBV7-9 to TRBJ1-1; no definite D call. Trimming took 5 bases from V and 2 from J, leaving 12 bases between them. The germline V gene has CDR1 SEHNR and CDR2 FQNEAQ (reference sequence). The CDR3 contains 14 residues. CDR3 nucleotide sequence: TGTGCCAGCAGCCCTTTGGGCAGCAACACTGAAGCTTTCTTT. As protein: CASSPLGSNTEAFF. Based on the CDR3 plus reference TRBV7-9 and TRBJ1-1, the full variable domain is DTGVSQNPRHKITKRGQNVTFRCDPISEHNRLYWYRQTLGQGPEFLTYFQNEAQLEKSRLLSDRFSAERPKGSFSTLEIQRTEQGDSAMYLCASSPLGSNTEAFFGQGTRLTVV.

This chain joins TRBV19 and TRBJ2-7; 7 bases fit TRBD1. The CDR3 consists of 16 residues. The ends lost 6 bases at V and 3 bases at J; junction bases unmatched: 14. Germline V gene lookup returns CDR1 LNHDA and CDR2 SQIVND (reference sequence). The CDR3 bases are TGTGCCAGTAGGGTGACAGGGTCCCCGGGTCTCTACGAGCAGTACTTC. As protein: CASRVTGSPGLYEQYF.

The chain couples TRBV11-2 to TRBJ2-7; possible D gene TRBD2, 5 bases. The CDR3 sequence is 12 residues long. V was clipped by 4 bases and J by 3 bases, with 7 bases between them. Germline CDR1 SGHAT, CDR2 FQNNGV. CDR3 nucleotides: TGTGCCAGCAGCTCCCGGGACTACGAGCAGTACTTC. Its protein product is CASSSRDYEQYF.

The CDR3 sequence: CASSPGQGTYNQPQHF. The CDR3 DNA is TGCGCCAGCAGCCCGGGACAGGGGACCTACAATCAGCCCCAGCATTTT. J is TRBJ1-5 and V is TRBV4-1; 10 positions agree with TRBD1. This CDR3 is 16 amino acids long. Germline-derived CDR1 and CDR2 are MGHRA and YSYEKL. The V gene end was trimmed by 4 bases and the J gene end by 3 bases; junction bases not matched to a gene: 6.

The gene calls are TRBV27 and TRBJ2-7; TRBD1 matches 7 bases. This CDR3 has 16 residues. Trimming at V came to 0 bases and at J to 3 bases, leaving 8 bases not matched to a gene. CDR1 is MNHEY and CDR2 is SMNVEV in the germline V gene (reference sequence). The CDR3: CASSLSSGTVIYEQYF. The CDR3, as DNA: TGTGCCAGCAGTTTATCATCCGGGACAGTTATCTACGAGCAGTACTTC.